These T cell receptor beta chains were read from a single sample in a study of spatial heterogeneity in lung cancer. MiXCR, applied by TCRdb to the 5' RACE reads, yields one record per CDR3 protein. The repertoire has over 11,000 distinct CDR3 sequences, 9.5% to 13% of them found once; the top ten carry 25% to 35%. Specimen: PBMCs, collected at surgery. Receptor source: a male donor with early-stage non-small cell lung cancer. Both conserved end residues are part of each CDR3. D genes are given only for firm matches. Size tells how often a clone was seen (once, few, many) or the class of an expanded clone, and some rows leave it out.

V gene,J gene,D gene,clone size,CDR3 DNA,CDR3 protein
TRBV28,TRBJ1-6,.,many,TGTGCCAGCAGTTTACCCGGGCTCAGGAGCTCCTATAATTCACCCCTCCACTTT,CASSLPGLRSSYNSPLHF
TRBV19,TRBJ2-7,.,many,TGTGCCAGTACGCCCCGGTACAGCTCCTACGAGCAGTACTTC,CASTPRYSSYEQYF
TRBV20-1,TRBJ2-3,.,.,TGCAGTGCACACAGATCGACAGTCTCAGGCGATACGCAGTATTTT,CSAHRSTVSGDTQYF
TRBV12-3/TRBV12-4,TRBJ1-5,.,many,TGTGCCAGCAGTTTTGAGACAGGCACCTTTTCCCAGCATTTT,CASSFETGTFSQHF
TRBV20-1,TRBJ2-5,.,many,TGCAGTGCTAGAGGCCGGCTGGAGACCCAGTACTTC,CSARGRLETQYF
TRBV5-4,TRBJ2-2,.,many,TGTGCCAGCAGCTTGGAGGCAACCCTAACCGGGGAGCTGTTTTTT,CASSLEATLTGELFF
TRBV28,TRBJ2-7,.,many,TGTGCCAGCAGTCCTCCGACTAGTTTCGAGCAGTACTTC,CASSPPTSFEQYF
TRBV7-2,TRBJ2-5,.,many,TGTGCCAGCGTTCGGAGGCCGAACCAAGAGACCCAGTACTTC,CASVRRPNQETQYF
TRBV30,TRBJ1-5,.,many,TGTGCCTGGAGTGGGGGTGGCAATCAGCCCCAGCATTTT,CAWSGGGNQPQHF
TRBV27,TRBJ2-3,TRBD1,many,TGTGCCAGCAGTCCCCAGGACAGGGATACGCAGTATTTT,CASSPQDRDTQYF
TRBV10-3,TRBJ2-3,.,many,TGTGCCACCGTACAGGACCAGGGCGCAGATACGCAGTATTTT,CATVQDQGADTQYF
TRBV27,TRBJ2-5,TRBD1,many,TGTGCCAGCAGTCGCGAACAGGGGAAAGAGACCCAGTACTTC,CASSREQGKETQYF
TRBV20-1,TRBJ2-3,TRBD2,medium-sized,TGCAGTGCCTACCTAGCTAGCGGGAGGGGAACCACAGATACGCAGTATTTT,CSAYLASGRGTTDTQYF
TRBV5-4,TRBJ1-2,.,few,TGTGCCAGCAGCGGGGAAAGGACGGACTACACCTTC,CASSGERTDYTF
TRBV7-2,TRBJ2-5,.,many,TGTGCCAGCAGCTTAGCCGGTGGCGGCCAAGAGACCCAGTACTTC,CASSLAGGGQETQYF
TRBV11-2,TRBJ2-7,.,many,TGTGCCAGCAGCTTAACGGGACCACTTTCTGAGCAGTACTTC,CASSLTGPLSEQYF
TRBV6-5,TRBJ2-6,TRBD1,few,TGTGCCAGCAGTGCCACAGGGGGCTCTGGGGCCAACGTCCTGACTTTC,CASSATGGSGANVLTF
TRBV20-1,TRBJ2-5,.,many,TGCAGTGCCCACCGGGCCCCCGGAGGAGAGACCCAGTACTTC,CSAHRAPGGETQYF
TRBV5-1,TRBJ1-2,TRBD1,many,TGCGCCAGCAGCGAAGGGGGCAGGGCTGGCTACACCTTC,CASSEGGRAGYTF
TRBV5-1,TRBJ2-7,TRBD1,many,TGCGCCAGCAGCCCGGTGGGACAGGGTCACTACGAGCAGTACTTC,CASSPVGQGHYEQYF
TRBV20-1,TRBJ2-7,.,.,TGCAGTGCTAGAGGGCGGACGGCCGGGCAGTCCTACGAGCAGTACTTC,CSARGRTAGQSYEQYF
TRBV29-1,TRBJ2-1,TRBD1,many,TGCAGCGTGGACAGGCGTCGGGTCAATGAGCAGTTCTTC,CSVDRRRVNEQFF
TRBV6-5,TRBJ1-3,TRBD1,medium-sized,TGTGCCAGCAGTTCCGGCACAGGGGCTGGAAACACCATATATTTT,CASSSGTGAGNTIYF
TRBV27,TRBJ2-5,TRBD1,many,TGTGCCAGCAGTCCAGGACAGGGGAGGGAGACCCAGTACTTC,CASSPGQGRETQYF
TRBV2,TRBJ2-3,.,many,TGTGCCAGCAGCTCAGGTAGTACGCAGTATTTT,CASSSGSTQYF
TRBV6-5,TRBJ1-4,TRBD1,many,TGTGCCAGTCGGGACAGTGCAACTAATGAAAAACTGTTTTTT,CASRDSATNEKLFF
TRBV7-9,TRBJ1-6,TRBD1,many,TGTGCCAGCAGCCAGACAGGGATTAATTCACCCCTCCACTTT,CASSQTGINSPLHF
TRBV19,TRBJ2-1,.,many,TGTGCCAGTACCGAAAGACAAGACAATGAGCAGTTCTTC,CASTERQDNEQFF
TRBV7-9,TRBJ1-6,.,many,TGTGCCAGCAGAAAGGACTACCGGGACTCACCCCTCCACTTT,CASRKDYRDSPLHF
TRBV12-3/TRBV12-4,TRBJ2-7,TRBD2,.,TGTGCCAGCAGTAGGGCCGGCGGGAGAGGGTCGGAGGACGAGCAGTACTTC,CASSRAGGRGSEDEQYF
TRBV24-1,TRBJ2-5,.,many,TGTACCACCAGTGATTTGGCCGGGCAAGAGACCCAGTACTTC,CTTSDLAGQETQYF
TRBV6-1,TRBJ2-4,.,.,TGTGCCAGCAGTGGGGCTTGGGTGGGTAAAAACATTCAGTACTTC,CASSGAWVGKNIQYF
TRBV5-4,TRBJ2-5,.,many,TGTGCCAGCAGCTTGGAAGCTAGTCGAATGGAGACCCAGTACTTC,CASSLEASRMETQYF
TRBV3-1,TRBJ2-1,.,few,TGTGCCAGCAGCCAAGATCTTCGCTCCTACAATGAGCAGTTCTTC,CASSQDLRSYNEQFF
TRBV18,TRBJ1-5,.,medium-sized,TGTGCCAGCTCACCCGGACAGAGCAATCAGCCCCAGCATTTT,CASSPGQSNQPQHF
TRBV7-3,TRBJ2-2,TRBD2,many,TGTGCCAGCAGCCAACCCGGGACTAGCGGCACCGGGGAGCTGTTTTTT,CASSQPGTSGTGELFF
TRBV12-3/TRBV12-4,TRBJ1-1,.,many,TGTGCCAGCAGTTTACCCGGGGGCAGCACTGAAGCTTTCTTT,CASSLPGGSTEAFF
TRBV20-1,TRBJ2-5,.,few,TGCAGTGCAAGGCAGGGCGCCGTTGCGGAGACCCAGTACTTC,CSARQGAVAETQYF
TRBV5-6,TRBJ2-3,.,.,TGTGCCAGCAGCTTGAATGGCGGGAGCACAGATACGCAGTATTTT,CASSLNGGSTDTQYF